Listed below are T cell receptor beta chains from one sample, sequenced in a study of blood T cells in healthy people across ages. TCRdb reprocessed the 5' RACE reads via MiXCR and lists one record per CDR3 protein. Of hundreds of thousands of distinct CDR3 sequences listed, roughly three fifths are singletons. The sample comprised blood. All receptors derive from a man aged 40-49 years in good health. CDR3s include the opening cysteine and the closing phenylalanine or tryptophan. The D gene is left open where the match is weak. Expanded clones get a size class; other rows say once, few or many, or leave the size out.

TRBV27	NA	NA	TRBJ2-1	CASSWGRGYNEQFF	TGTGCCAGCAGTTGGGGGAGAGGGTACAATGAGCAGTTCTTC
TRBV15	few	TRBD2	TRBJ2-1	CATSSTLAGGQDEQFF	TGTGCCACCAGCAGCACACTAGCGGGGGGGCAGGATGAGCAGTTCTTC
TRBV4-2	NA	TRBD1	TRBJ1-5	CASSLLEGAGNQPQHF	TGTGCCAGCAGTCTCCTCGAGGGGGCAGGCAATCAGCCCCAGCATTTT
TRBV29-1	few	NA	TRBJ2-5	CSAEERGGETQYF	TGCAGCGCCGAGGAACGAGGGGGAGAGACCCAGTACTTC
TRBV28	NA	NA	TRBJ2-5	CASRQGGEKTQYF	TGTGCCAGCAGACAGGGTGGCGAAAAGACCCAGTACTTC
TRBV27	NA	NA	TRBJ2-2	CASSPQGSRTGELFF	TGTGCCAGCAGCCCGCAGGGGTCGCGCACCGGGGAGCTGTTTTTT
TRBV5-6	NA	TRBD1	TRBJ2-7	CASSRPGQDSYEQYF	TGTGCCAGCAGCAGACCGGGACAGGATTCCTACGAGCAGTACTTC
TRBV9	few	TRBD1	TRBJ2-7	CASSVTGTGGLYEQYF	TGTGCCAGCAGCGTGACCGGGACAGGGGGCCTCTACGAGCAGTACTTC
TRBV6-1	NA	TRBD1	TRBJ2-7	CATSSGTGGSYEQYF	TGTGCCACCAGCTCCGGGACAGGGGGCTCCTACGAGCAGTACTTC
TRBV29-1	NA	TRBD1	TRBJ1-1	CSVRGTGNTEAFF	TGCAGCGTGCGGGGGACAGGGAACACTGAAGCTTTCTTT
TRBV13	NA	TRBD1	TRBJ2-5	CASSLNRGFQETQYF	TGTGCCAGCAGCTTAAACAGGGGGTTCCAAGAGACCCAGTACTTC
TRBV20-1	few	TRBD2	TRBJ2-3	CSARVAGGPSDTQYF	TGCAGTGCTAGAGTGGCGGGAGGGCCTTCAGATACGCAGTATTTT
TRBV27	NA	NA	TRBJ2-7	CASSLGLLGEQYF	TGTGCCAGCAGTTTAGGACTCCTCGGCGAGCAGTACTTC
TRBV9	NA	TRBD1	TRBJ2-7	CASRSTGWDHEQYF	TGTGCCAGCAGGTCGACAGGGTGGGATCACGAGCAGTACTTC
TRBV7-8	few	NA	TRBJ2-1	CASSRRSATSYNEQFF	TGTGCCAGCAGCCGGCGTAGCGCAACCTCGTACAATGAGCAGTTCTTC
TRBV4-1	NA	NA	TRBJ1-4	CASSQRSGSGEKLFF	TGCGCCAGCAGCCAACGGTCAGGGTCGGGGGAAAAACTGTTTTTT
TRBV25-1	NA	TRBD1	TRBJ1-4	CASSRGTGLEKLFF	TGTGCCAGCAGCCGCGGGACAGGGTTAGAAAAACTGTTTTTT
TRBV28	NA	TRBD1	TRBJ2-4	CASSSTGWAKNIQYF	TGTGCCAGCAGCTCGACAGGGTGGGCCAAAAACATTCAGTACTTC
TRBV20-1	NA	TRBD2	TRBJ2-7	CSANPGTSERRQYF	TGCAGTGCTAACCCCGGGACTAGCGAGCGCCGGCAGTACTTC
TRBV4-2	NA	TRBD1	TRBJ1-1	CASSQEDRVSTEAFF	TGTGCCAGCAGCCAGGAGGACAGGGTGTCCACTGAAGCTTTCTTT
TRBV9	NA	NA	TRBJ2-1	CASSTQGQSTLDDNEQFF	TGTGCCAGCAGCACCCAAGGTCAGTCCACACTTGATGACAATGAGCAGTTCTTC
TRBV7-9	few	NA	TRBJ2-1	CASRTNNEQFF	TGTGCCAGCCGGACCAACAATGAGCAGTTCTTC
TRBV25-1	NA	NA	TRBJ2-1	CASSARFGDVRNEQFF	TGTGCCAGCAGTGCTCGGTTTGGGGACGTTAGAAATGAGCAGTTCTTC
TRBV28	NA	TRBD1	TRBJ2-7	CASSLGDRGLVSEQYF	TGTGCCAGCAGTTTAGGGGACAGGGGGCTCGTCTCCGAGCAGTACTTC
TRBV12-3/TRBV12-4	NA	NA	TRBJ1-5	CASEVGVSNQPQHF	TGTGCCAGCGAGGTAGGGGTGAGCAATCAGCCCCAGCATTTT
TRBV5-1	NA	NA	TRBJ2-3	CASSLDGSAGTDTQYF	TGCGCCAGCAGCTTGGACGGCTCGGCGGGTACAGATACGCAGTATTTT
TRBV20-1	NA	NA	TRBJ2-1	CSARRVSSYKEQFF	TGCAGTGCTAGGCGGGTCAGCTCCTACAAGGAGCAGTTCTTC
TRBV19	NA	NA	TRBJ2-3	CASGLGSRLDTQYF	TGTGCCAGCGGACTGGGTTCGAGGTTGGATACGCAGTATTTT
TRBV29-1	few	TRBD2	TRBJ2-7	CSVDIFGGRGVYEQYF	TGCAGCGTTGACATCTTCGGCGGGAGGGGAGTCTACGAGCAGTACTTC
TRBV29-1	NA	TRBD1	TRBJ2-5	CSVGQGEQETQYF	TGCAGCGTCGGACAGGGGGAACAAGAGACCCAGTACTTC
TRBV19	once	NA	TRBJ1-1	CASAGLRDTEAFF	TGTGCCAGTGCGGGGCTCCGGGACACTGAAGCTTTCTTT
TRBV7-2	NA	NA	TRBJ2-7	CASSLVGDTSYEQYF	TGTGCCAGCAGCTTAGTCGGCGACACCTCCTACGAGCAGTACTTC
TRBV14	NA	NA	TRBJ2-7	CASSQDRNRAYYEQYF	TGTGCCAGCAGCCAAGATAGGAACAGGGCCTACTACGAGCAGTACTTC
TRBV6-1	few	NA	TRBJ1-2	CASRLYGYTF	TGTGCCAGCAGACTCTATGGCTACACCTTC
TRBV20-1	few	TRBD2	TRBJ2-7	CSASPPTSGRSDEQYF	TGCAGTGCTAGCCCCCCCACTAGCGGGAGAAGCGACGAGCAGTACTTC
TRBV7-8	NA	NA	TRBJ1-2	CASSLSGRGVEGYTF	TGTGCCAGCAGCTTATCAGGCAGGGGTGTGGAAGGCTACACCTTC
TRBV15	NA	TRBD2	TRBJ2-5	CATSKTSGGAETQYF	TGTGCCACCAGCAAAACTAGCGGGGGGGCCGAGACCCAGTACTTC
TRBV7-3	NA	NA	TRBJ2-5	CASSLWGNAGETQYF	TGTGCCAGCAGCTTGTGGGGTAACGCGGGAGAGACCCAGTACTTC
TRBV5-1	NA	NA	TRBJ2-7	CASSSDTDSYEQYF	TGCGCCAGCAGCTCGGACACAGATTCCTACGAGCAGTACTTC
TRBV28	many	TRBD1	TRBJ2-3	CASSLYGQGYTDTQYF	TGTGCCAGCAGTTTATACGGACAGGGTTACACAGATACGCAGTATTTT
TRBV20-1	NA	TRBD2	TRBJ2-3	CSARGASGDLTDTQYF	TGCAGTGCTAGGGGGGCTAGCGGGGACCTCACAGATACGCAGTATTTT
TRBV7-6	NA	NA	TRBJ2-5	CASSFSTWAVEETQYF	TGTGCCAGCAGCTTCTCAACCTGGGCGGTAGAAGAGACCCAGTACTTC
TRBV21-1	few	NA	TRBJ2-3	CAGDREASTDTQYF	TGTGCCGGGGACAGGGAGGCGAGCACAGATACGCAGTATTTT
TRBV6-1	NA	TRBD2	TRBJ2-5	CASIQRGTTKTQYF	TGTGCCAGCATTCAGCGGGGGACAACGAAGACCCAGTACTTC
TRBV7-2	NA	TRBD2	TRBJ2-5	CASSPWGGVAETQYF	TGTGCCAGCAGCCCGTGGGGAGGGGTAGCGGAGACCCAGTACTTC
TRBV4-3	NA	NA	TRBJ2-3	CASSQDGGLGTDTQYF	TGCGCCAGCAGCCAAGATGGGGGACTTGGCACAGATACGCAGTATTTT
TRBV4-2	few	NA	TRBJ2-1	CASSQDPPGLNNEQFF	TGTGCCAGCAGCCAAGATCCCCCGGGACTCAACAATGAGCAGTTCTTC
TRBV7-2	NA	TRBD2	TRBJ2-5	CASSFPLAGGMETQYF	TGTGCCAGCAGCTTCCCACTAGCGGGGGGAATGGAGACCCAGTACTTC
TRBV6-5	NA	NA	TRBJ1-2	CASSYDNGPRGANYGYTF	TGTGCCAGCAGTTACGACAACGGGCCCCGCGGGGCTAACTATGGCTACACCTTC
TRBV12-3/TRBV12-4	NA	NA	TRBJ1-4	CASSKRRGGWNEKLFF	TGTGCCAGCAGCAAGAGACGGGGGGGATGGAATGAAAAACTGTTTTTT
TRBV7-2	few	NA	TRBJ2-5	CASSSGARQETQYF	TGTGCCAGCAGCTCCGGGGCCAGGCAAGAGACCCAGTACTTC
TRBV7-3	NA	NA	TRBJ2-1	CASSWGRTEQFF	TGTGCCAGCAGCTGGGGGAGGACTGAGCAGTTCTTC
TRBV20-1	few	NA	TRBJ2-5	CSARRIGGITLETQYF	TGCAGTGCTAGGCGGATAGGGGGAATCACCCTAGAGACCCAGTACTTC
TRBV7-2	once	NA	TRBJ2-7	CASSLGASSSPEQYF	TGTGCCAGCAGCTTAGGGGCTAGCAGTTCCCCCGAGCAGTACTTC
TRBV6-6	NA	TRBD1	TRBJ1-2	CAIPIRGQGLTF	TGTGCCATCCCAATAAGAGGACAGGGGCTCACCTTC